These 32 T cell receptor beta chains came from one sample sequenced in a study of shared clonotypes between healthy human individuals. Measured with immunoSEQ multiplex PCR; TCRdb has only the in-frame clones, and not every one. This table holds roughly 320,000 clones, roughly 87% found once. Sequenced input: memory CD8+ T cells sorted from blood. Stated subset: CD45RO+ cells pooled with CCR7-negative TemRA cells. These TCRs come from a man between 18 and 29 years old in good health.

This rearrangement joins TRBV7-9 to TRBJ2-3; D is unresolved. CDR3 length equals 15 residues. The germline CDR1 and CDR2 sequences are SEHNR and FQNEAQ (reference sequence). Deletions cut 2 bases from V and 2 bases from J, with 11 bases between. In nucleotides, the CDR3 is TGTGCCAGCAGCTTACGCCAGACCCTCACAGATACGCAGTATTTT. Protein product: CASSLRQTLTDTQYF. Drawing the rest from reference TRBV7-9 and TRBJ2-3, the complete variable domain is DTGVSQNPRHKITKRGQNVTFRCDPISEHNRLYWYRQTLGQGPEFLTYFQNEAQLEKSRLLSDRFSAERPKGSFSTLEIQRTEQGDSAMYLCASSLRQTLTDTQYFGPGTRLTVL.

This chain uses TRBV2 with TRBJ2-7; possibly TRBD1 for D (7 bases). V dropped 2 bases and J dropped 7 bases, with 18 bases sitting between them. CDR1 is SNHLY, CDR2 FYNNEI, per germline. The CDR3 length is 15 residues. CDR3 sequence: CASSELSRGASEQYF. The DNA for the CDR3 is TGTGCCAGCAGTGAATTGTCCAGGGGGGCGAGTGAGCAGTACTTC.

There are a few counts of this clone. CDR3 residues: CASSLVDPDRSPTYGYTF. The CDR3 coding sequence is TGTGCCAGCAGTTTAGTCGATCCGGACAGGAGTCCAACCTATGGCTACACCTTC. The V gene is TRBV27, the J gene TRBJ1-2; 7 positions agree with TRBD1. The CDR3 has 18 residues. From germline, CDR1 is MNHEY and CDR2 SMNVEV (reference sequence). V gave up 2 bases and J gave up 4 bases; unmatched junction bases: 16.

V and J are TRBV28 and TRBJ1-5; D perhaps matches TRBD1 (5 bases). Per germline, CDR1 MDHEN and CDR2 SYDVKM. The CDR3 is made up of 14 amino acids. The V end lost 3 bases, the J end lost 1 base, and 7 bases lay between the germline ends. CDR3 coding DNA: TGTGCCAGCAGTTTCGGGGGAAGCAATCAGCCCCAGCATTTT. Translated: CASSFGGSNQPQHF.

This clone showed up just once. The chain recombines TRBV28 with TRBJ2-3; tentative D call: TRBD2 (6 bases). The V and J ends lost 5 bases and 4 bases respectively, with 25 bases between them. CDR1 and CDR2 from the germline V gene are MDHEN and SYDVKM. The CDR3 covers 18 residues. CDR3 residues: CASSLLRRRADGADTQYF. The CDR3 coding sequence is TGTGCCAGCAGTCTACTTCGTAGGAGGGCTGACGGAGCAGATACGCAGTATTTT.

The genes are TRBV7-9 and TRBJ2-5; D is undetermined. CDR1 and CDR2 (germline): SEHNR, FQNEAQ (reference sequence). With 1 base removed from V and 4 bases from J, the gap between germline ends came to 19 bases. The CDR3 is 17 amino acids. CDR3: CASSLGGEDPPPETQYF. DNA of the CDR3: TGTGCCAGCAGCTTAGGGGGTGAGGACCCACCTCCAGAGACCCAGTACTTC.

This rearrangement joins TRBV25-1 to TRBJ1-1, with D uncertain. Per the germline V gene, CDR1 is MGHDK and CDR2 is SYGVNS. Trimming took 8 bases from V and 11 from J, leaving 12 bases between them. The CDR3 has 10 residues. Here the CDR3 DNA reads TGTGCCAGCGGGTACCCCTTTGCTTTCTTT. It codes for CASGYPFAFF.

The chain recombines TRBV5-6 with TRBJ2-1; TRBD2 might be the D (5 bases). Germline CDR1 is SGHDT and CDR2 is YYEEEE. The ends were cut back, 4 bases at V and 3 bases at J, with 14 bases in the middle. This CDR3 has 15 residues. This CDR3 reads CASSPVEASYNEQFF. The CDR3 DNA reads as TGTGCCAGCAGCCCTGTGGAGGCAAGCTACAATGAGCAGTTCTTC.

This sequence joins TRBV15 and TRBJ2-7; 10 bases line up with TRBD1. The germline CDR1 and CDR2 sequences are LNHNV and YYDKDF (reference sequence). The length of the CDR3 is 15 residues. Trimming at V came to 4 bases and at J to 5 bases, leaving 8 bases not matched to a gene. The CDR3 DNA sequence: TGTGCCACCAGCATCTTCGGGACAGGGGTCCACGAGCAGTACTTC. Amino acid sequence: CATSIFGTGVHEQYF.

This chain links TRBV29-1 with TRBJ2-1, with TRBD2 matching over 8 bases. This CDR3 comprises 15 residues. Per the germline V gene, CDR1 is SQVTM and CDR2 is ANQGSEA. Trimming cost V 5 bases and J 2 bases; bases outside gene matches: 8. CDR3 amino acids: CSVQSTSGTYNEQFF. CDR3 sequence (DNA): TGCAGCGTTCAAAGTACTAGCGGTACCTACAATGAGCAGTTCTTC.

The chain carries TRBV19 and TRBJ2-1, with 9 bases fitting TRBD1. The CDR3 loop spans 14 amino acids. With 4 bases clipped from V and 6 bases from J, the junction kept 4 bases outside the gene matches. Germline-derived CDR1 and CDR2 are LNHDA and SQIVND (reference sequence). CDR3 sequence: CASSRTGAVNEQFF. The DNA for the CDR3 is TGTGCCAGTAGTAGGACAGGGGCAGTCAATGAGCAGTTCTTC.

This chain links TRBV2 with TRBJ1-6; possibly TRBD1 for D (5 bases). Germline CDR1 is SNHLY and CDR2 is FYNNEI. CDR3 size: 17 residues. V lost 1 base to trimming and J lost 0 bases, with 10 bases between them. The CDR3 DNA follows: TGTGCCAGCAGTGAAGTCTGGGGCGCCTCCTATAATTCACCCCTCCACTTT. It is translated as CASSEVWGASYNSPLHF.

The DNA for the CDR3 is TGTGCCCGCCGCAGGAAGAGTTACAATGAGCAGTTCTTC. It yields the protein CARRRKSYNEQFF. V gene TRBV30 combines with J gene TRBJ2-1; the D is unclear. The ends were cut back, 8 bases at V and 4 bases at J, with 15 bases in the middle. This CDR3 has 13 residues. Germline V CDR1 and CDR2: GTSNPN, SVGIG (reference sequence).

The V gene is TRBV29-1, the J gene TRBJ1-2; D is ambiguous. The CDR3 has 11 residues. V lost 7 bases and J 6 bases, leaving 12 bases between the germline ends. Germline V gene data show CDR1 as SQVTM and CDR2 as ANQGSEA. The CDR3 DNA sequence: TGCAGCGAAAACTCCGGGGATGGCTACACCTTC. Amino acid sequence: CSENSGDGYTF.

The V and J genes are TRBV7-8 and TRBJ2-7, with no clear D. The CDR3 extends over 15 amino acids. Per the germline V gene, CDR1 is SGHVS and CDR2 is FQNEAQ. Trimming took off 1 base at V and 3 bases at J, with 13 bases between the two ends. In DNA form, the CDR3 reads TGTGCCAGCAGCTTAGGTGTCGCAGCCAGCTACGAGCAGTACTTC. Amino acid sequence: CASSLGVAASYEQYF.

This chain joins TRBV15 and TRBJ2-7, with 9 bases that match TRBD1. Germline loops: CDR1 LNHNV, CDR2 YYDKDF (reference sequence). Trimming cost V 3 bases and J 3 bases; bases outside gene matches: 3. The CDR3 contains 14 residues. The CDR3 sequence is CATSRRQGGYEQYF. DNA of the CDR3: TGTGCCACCAGCAGGAGACAGGGGGGCTACGAGCAGTACTTC.

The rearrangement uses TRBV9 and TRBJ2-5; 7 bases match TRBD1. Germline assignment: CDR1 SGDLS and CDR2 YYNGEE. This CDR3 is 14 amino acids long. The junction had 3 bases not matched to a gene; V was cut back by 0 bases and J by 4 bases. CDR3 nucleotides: TGTGCCAGCAGCGTAGTCGGGACAGCAGAGACCCAGTACTTC. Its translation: CASSVVGTAETQYF.

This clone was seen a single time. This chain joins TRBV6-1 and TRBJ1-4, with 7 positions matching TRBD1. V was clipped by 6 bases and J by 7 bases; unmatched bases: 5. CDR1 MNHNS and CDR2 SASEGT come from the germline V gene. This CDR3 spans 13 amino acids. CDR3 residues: CASRSRGGEKLFF. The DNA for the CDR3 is TGTGCCAGCAGGTCCAGGGGGGGTGAAAAACTGTTTTTT.

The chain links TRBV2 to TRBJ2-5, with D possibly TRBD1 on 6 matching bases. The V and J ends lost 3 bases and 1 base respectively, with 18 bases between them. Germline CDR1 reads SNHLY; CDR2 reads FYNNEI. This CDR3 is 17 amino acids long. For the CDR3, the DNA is TGTGCCAGCAGTGACCGGACAGTGCTAACCATCCAAGAGACCCAGTACTTC. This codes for CASSDRTVLTIQETQYF.

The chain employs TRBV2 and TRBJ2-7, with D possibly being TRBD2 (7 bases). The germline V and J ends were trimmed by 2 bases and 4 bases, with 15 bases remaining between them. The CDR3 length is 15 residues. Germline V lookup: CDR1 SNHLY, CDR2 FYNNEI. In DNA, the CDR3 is TGTGCCAGCAGTGAATCGGGGGGCGGAGGGTACGAGCAGTACTTC. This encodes CASSESGGGGYEQYF.

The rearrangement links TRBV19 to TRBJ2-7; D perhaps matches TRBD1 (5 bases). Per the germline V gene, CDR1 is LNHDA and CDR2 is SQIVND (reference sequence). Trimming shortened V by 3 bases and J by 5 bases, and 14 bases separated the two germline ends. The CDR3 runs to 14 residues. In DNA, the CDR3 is TGTGCCAGTAGTATTGAAGATACAGGACACGAGCAGTACTTC. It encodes CASSIEDTGHEQYF.

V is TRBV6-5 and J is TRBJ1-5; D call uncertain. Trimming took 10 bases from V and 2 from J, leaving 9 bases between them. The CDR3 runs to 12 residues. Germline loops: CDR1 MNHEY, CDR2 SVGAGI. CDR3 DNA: TGTGCCATTAAAAGGCGCAATCAGCCCCAGCATTTT. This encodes CAIKRRNQPQHF.

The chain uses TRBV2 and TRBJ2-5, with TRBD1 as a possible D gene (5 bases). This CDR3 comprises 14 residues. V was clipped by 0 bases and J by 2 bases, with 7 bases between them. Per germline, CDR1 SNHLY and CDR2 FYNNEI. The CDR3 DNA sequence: TGTGCCAGCAGTGAAGCAAAGGGGCAAGAGACCCAGTACTTC. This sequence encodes CASSEAKGQETQYF. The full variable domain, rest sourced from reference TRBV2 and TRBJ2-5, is EPEVTQTPSHQVTQMGQEVILRCVPISNHLYFYWYRQILGQKVEFLVSFYNNEISEKSEIFDDQFSVERPDGSNFTLKIRSTKLEDSAMYFCASSEAKGQETQYFGPGTRLLVL.

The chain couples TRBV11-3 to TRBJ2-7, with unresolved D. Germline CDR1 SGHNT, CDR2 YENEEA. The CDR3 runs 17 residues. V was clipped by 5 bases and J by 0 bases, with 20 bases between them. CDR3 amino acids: CASSNRPGRLSSYEQYF. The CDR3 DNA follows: TGTGCCAGCAGCAATAGGCCAGGACGCCTAAGCTCCTACGAGCAGTACTTC.

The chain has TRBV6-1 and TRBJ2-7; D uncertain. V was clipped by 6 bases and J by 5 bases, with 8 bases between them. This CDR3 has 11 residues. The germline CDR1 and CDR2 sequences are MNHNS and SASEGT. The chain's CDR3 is CASSSANEQYF. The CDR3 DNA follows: TGTGCCAGCAGCTCAGCGAACGAGCAGTACTTC.

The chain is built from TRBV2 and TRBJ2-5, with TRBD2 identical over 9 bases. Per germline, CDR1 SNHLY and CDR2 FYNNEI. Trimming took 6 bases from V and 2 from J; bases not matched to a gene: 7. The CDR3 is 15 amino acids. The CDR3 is CASRARLAVQETQYF. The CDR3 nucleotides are TGTGCCAGCAGGGCCAGACTAGCGGTACAAGAGACCCAGTACTTC.

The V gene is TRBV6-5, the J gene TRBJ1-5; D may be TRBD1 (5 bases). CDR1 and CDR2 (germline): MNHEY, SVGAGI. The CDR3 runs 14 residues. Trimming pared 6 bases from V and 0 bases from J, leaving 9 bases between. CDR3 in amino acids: CASRVGHSNQPQHF. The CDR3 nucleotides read TGTGCCAGCAGGGTGGGGCATAGCAATCAGCCCCAGCATTTT.

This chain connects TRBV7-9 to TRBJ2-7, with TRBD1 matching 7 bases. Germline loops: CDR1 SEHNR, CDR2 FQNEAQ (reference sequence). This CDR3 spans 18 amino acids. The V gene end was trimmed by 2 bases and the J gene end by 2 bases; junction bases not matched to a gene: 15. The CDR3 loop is CASSLRSRGQITPYEQYF. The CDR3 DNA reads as TGTGCCAGCAGCTTAAGAAGTAGGGGACAGATAACTCCCTACGAGCAGTACTTC.

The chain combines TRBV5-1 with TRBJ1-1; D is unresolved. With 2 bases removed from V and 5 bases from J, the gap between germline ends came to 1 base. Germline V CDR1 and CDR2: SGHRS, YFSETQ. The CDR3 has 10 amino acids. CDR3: CASSLTEAFF. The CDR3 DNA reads TGCGCCAGCAGCTTAACTGAAGCTTTCTTT.

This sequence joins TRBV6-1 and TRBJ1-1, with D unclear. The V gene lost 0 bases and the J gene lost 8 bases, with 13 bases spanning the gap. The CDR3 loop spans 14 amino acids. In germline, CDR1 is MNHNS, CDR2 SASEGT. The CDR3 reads CASSEARGVVEAFF. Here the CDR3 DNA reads TGTGCCAGCAGTGAAGCGCGCGGGGTTGTGGAAGCTTTCTTT.

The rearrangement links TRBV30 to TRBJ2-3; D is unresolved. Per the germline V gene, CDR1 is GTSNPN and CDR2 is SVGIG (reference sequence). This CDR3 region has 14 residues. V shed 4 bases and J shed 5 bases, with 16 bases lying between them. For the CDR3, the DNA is TGTGCCTGGACGCAGTACGTGGGGAAAGATACGCAGTATTTT. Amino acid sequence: CAWTQYVGKDTQYF. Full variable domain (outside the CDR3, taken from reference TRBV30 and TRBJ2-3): SQTIHQWPATLVQPVGSPLSLECTVEGTSNPNLYWYRQAAGRGLQLLFYSVGIGQISSEVPQNLSASRPQDRQFILSSKKLLLSDSGFYLCAWTQYVGKDTQYFGPGTRLTVL.

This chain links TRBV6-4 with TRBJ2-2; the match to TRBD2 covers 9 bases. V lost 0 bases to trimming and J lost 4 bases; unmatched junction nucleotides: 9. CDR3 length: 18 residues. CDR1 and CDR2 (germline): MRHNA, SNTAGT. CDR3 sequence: CASSDSASGVVSTGELFF. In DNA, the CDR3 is TGTGCCAGCAGTGACTCGGCTAGCGGGGTAGTATCCACCGGGGAGCTGTTTTTT.